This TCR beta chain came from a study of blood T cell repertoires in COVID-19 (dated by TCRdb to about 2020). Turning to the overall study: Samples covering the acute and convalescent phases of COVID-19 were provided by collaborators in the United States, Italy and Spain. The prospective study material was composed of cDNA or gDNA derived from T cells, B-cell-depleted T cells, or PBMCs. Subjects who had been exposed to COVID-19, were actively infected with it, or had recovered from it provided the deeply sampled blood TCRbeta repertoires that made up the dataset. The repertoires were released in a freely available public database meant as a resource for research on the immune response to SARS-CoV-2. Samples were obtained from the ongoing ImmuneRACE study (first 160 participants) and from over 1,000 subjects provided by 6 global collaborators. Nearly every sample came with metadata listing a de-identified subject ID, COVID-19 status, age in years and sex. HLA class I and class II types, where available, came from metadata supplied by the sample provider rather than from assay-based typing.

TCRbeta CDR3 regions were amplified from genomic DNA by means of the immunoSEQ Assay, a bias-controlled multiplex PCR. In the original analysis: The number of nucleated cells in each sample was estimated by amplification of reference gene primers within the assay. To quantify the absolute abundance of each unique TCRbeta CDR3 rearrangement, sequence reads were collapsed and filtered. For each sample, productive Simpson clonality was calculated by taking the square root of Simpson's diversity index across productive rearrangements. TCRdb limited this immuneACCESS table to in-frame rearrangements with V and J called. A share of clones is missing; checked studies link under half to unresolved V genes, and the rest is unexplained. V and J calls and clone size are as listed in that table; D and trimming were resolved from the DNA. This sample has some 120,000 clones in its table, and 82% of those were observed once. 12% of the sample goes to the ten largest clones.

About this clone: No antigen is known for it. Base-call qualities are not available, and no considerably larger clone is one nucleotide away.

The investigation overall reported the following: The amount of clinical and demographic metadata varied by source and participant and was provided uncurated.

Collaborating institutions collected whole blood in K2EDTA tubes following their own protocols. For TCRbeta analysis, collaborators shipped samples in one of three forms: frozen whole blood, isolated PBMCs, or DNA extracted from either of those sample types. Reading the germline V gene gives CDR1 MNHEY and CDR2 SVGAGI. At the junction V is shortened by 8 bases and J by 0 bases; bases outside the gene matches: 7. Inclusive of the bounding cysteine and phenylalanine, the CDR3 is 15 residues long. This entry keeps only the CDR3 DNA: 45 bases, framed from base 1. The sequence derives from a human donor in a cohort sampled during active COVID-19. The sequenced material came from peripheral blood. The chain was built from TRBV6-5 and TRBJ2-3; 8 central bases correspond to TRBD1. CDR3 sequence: CASARTGSSTDTQYF. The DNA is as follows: TGTGCCAGCGCCCGGACAGGGTCTAGCACAGATACGCAGTATTTT.